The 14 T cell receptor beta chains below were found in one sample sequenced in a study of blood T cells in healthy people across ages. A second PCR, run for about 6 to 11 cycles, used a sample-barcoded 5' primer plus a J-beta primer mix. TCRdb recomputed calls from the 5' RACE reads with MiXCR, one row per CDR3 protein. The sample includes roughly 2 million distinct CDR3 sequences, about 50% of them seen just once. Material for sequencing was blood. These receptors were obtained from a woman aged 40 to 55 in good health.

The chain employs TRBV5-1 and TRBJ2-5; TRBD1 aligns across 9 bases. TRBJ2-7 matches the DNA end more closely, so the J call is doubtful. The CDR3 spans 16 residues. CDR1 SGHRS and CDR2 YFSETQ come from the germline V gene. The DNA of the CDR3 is TGCGCCAGCAGCTTGGTGGTTGGGACAGGGAGACACGAGCAGTACTTC. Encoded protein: CASSLVVGTGRHEQYF.

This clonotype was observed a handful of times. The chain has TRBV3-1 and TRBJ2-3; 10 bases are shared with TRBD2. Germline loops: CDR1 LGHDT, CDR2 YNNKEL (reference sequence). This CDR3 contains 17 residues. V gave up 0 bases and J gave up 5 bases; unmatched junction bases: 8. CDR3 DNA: TGTGCCAGCAGCCAAGAAGCGCTAGCGGGGGAGGTAGATACGCAGTATTTT. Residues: CASSQEALAGEVDTQYF.

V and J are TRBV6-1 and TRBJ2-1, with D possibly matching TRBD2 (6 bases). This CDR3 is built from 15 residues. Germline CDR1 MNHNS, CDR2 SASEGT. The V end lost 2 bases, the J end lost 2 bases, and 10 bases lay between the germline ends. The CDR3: CASSEWRGAYNEQFF. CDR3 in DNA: TGTGCCAGCAGTGAATGGAGGGGAGCCTACAATGAGCAGTTCTTC.

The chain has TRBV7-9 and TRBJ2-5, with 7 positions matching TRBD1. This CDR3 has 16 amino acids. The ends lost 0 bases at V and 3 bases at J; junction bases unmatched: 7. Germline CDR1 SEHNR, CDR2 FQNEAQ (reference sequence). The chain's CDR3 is CASSLAHRGREETQYF. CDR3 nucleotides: TGTGCCAGCAGCTTAGCGCATAGGGGGCGTGAAGAGACCCAGTACTTC.

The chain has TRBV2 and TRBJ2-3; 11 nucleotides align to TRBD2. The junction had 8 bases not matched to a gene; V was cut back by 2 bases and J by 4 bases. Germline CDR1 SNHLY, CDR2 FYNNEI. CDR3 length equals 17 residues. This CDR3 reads CASSEYGSGGASDTQYF. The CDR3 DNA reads TGTGCCAGCAGTGAATATGGTAGCGGGGGGGCCTCAGATACGCAGTATTTT.

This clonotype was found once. The CDR3 bases are TGCAGCGTTGACACTAGCTCGGAGACCCAGTACTTC. This codes for CSVDTSSETQYF. J is TRBJ2-5 and V is TRBV29-1, with D maybe TRBD2 (6 bases). Germline V gene sequence: CDR1 SQVTM, CDR2 ANQGSEA. There are 12 residues in the CDR3. Trimming shortened V by 3 bases and J by 5 bases, and 10 bases separated the two germline ends.

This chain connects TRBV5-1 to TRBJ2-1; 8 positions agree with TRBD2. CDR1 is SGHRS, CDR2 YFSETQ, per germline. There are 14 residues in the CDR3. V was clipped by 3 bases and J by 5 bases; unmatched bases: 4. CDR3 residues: CASSWRGDDNEQFF. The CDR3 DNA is TGCGCCAGCAGCTGGCGGGGGGACGACAATGAGCAGTTCTTC. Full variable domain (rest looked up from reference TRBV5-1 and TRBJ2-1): KAGVTQTPRYLIKTRGQQVTLSCSPISGHRSVSWYQQTPGQGLQFLFEYFSETQRNKGNFPGRFSGRQFSNSRSEMNVSTLELGDSALYLCASSWRGDDNEQFFGPGTRLTVL.

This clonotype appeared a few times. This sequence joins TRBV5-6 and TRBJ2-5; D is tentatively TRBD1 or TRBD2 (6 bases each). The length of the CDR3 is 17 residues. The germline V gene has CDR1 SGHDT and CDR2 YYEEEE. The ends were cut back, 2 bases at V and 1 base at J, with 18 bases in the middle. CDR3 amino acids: CASSFRGARRAQETQYF. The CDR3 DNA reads TGTGCCAGCAGCTTTAGGGGGGCGCGCAGGGCCCAAGAGACCCAGTACTTC.

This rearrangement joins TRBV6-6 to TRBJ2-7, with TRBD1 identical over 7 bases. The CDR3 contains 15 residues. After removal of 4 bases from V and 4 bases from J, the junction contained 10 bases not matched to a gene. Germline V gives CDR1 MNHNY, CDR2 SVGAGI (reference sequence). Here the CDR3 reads CASSSGTEDLYEQYF. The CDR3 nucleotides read TGTGCCAGCAGTTCCGGGACAGAGGACTTATACGAGCAGTACTTC.

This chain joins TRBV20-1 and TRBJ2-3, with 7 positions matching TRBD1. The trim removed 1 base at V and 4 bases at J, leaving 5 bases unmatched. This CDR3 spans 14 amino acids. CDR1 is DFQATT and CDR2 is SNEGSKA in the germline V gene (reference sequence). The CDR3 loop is CSARAITGADTQYF. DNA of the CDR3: TGCAGTGCTAGAGCTATCACAGGGGCAGATACGCAGTATTTT.

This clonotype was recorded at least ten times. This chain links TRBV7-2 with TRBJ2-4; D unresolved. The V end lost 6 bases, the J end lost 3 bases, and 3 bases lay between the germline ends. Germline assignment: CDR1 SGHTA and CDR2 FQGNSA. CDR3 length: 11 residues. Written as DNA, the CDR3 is TGTGCCAGCAGTCTCAAAAACATTCAGTACTTC. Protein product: CASSLKNIQYF.

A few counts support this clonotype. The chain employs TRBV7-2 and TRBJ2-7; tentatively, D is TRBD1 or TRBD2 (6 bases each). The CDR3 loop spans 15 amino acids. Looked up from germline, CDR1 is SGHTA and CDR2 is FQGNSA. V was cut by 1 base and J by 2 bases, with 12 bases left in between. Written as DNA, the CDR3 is TGTGCCAGCAGCTTAGTCGAGGGGGGTACCTACGAGCAGTACTTC. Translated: CASSLVEGGTYEQYF.

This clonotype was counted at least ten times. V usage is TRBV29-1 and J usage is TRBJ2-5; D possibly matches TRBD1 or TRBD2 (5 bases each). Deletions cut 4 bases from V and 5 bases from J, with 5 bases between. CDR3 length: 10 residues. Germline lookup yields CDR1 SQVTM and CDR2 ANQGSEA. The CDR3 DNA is TGCAGCGTTGGGGGGGAGACCCAGTACTTC. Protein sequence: CSVGGETQYF.

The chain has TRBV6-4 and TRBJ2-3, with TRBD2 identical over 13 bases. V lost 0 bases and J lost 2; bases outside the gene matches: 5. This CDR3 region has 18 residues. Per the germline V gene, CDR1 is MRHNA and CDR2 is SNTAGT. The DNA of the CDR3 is TGTGCCAGCAGTGACTCCTCGACTAGCGGGGGGACCACAGATACGCAGTATTTT. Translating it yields CASSDSSTSGGTTDTQYF.